A selection of T cell receptor beta chains follows, all from one sample in a study of blood T cells in healthy people across ages. TCRdb ran MiXCR on the 5' RACE reads and lists one entry per CDR3 protein. Here the sample spans about 1,400,000 distinct CDR3 sequences, around 39% being singletons. The sample consisted of blood. These receptors were collected from a woman aged 18 to 35 in good health. CDR3s include the opening cysteine and the closing phenylalanine or tryptophan. The D gene is left open where the match is weak. Some rows mark clone size as missing; the rest say once, few, many or name a class of expanded clone.

>few|TRBV6-5|TRBJ2-5|.
TGTGCCAGCCAGAACAGCTTCCAAGAGACCCAGTACTTC
CASQNSFQETQYF
>few|TRBV6-5|TRBJ1-4|.
TGTGCCAGCAGTTACTCGTCCACCAGGTTGGCTAATGAAAAACTGTTTTTT
CASSYSSTRLANEKLFF
>.|TRBV7-9|TRBJ1-1|.
TGTGCCAGCAGCTTAGGCCGACAGGCGAACGGTGAAGCTTTCTTT
CASSLGRQANGEAFF
>few|TRBV20-1|TRBJ1-2|.
TGCAGTGCTAGAGAAGTGGCGGGCGGCGGCTACACCTTC
CSAREVAGGGYTF
>.|TRBV6-5|TRBJ2-5|.
TGTGCCAGCAGTGACTACAGTAGAGAGACCCAGTACTTC
CASSDYSRETQYF
>.|TRBV28|TRBJ2-1|TRBD2
TGTGCCAGCAGTTTAATGCGGGGAGGGGAGCAGTTCTTC
CASSLMRGGEQFF
>.|TRBV7-2|TRBJ2-5|.
TGTGCCAGCAGCCCCCGACCATTGTCGGAGACCCAGTACTTC
CASSPRPLSETQYF
>once|TRBV12-3/TRBV12-4|TRBJ1-2|.
TGTGCCAGCAGTCTACTCGGTCTTCAGGGCTGCACCTTC
CASSLLGLQGCTF
>.|TRBV28|TRBJ1-2|.
TGTGCCAGCAGTTACAAGGCCTCTGGGAGGTTTGGCTACACCTTC
CASSYKASGRFGYTF
>once|TRBV10-3|TRBJ1-5|TRBD1
TGTGCCATACAGGACAGGGATAGCAATCAGCCCCAGCTTTTT
CAIQDRDSNQPQLF
>few|TRBV20-1|TRBJ2-7|.
TGCAGTGCTAATCTAGCACTCGAGCAGTACTTC
CSANLALEQYF
>.|TRBV3-1|TRBJ2-2|.
TGTGCCAGCAGCCCAAGGCGGCGGGTGAGCACCGGGGAGCTGTTTTTT
CASSPRRRVSTGELFF
>.|TRBV10-2|TRBJ1-1|.
TGCGCCAGCTGGACGGGGGGCGACACTGAAGCTTTCTTT
CASWTGGDTEAFF
>.|TRBV29-1|TRBJ2-7|.
TGCAGCGTTGAAAGAGGGCCGAACTACGAGCAGTACTTC
CSVERGPNYEQYF
>.|TRBV29-1|TRBJ1-1|.
TGCAGCGTTAGACACCCCGATAAATATACCACTGAAGCTTTCTTT
CSVRHPDKYTTEAFF
>.|TRBV2|TRBJ2-1|.
TGTGCCAGCAGTGATTGGTCCCCCAATGAGCAGTTCTTC
CASSDWSPNEQFF
>many|TRBV6-6|TRBJ1-6|TRBD1
TGTGCCAGCACCACAGGGGGCCATAATTCACCCCTCCACTTT
CASTTGGHNSPLHF
>.|TRBV28|TRBJ1-6|.
TGTGCCAGCAGTTGGGGGGACCGGAATTCACCCCTCCACTTT
CASSWGDRNSPLHF
>.|TRBV21-1|TRBJ1-1|.
TGTGCCAGCAGCAAGTCCAGGGGCCCGAACTCTGAAGCTTTCTTT
CASSKSRGPNSEAFF
>once|TRBV2|TRBJ1-2|.
TGTGCCAGCAGTGAAGGGGACTGTGGCTACACCTTC
CASSEGDCGYTF
>.|TRBV10-3|TRBJ2-3|.
TGTGCCATCAGTGAGGCGACGCCCAACACAGATACGCAGTATTTT
CAISEATPNTDTQYF
>.|TRBV10-3|TRBJ2-2|TRBD2
TGTGCCATCAGTGTTGGCGGGAGAGAAACCGGGGAGCTGTTTTTT
CAISVGGRETGELFF
>.|TRBV5-6|TRBJ1-2|TRBD1
TGTGCCAGCAGCTTGGGACAGGGAATCGGCTATGGCTACACCTTC
CASSLGQGIGYGYTF
>.|TRBV7-6|TRBJ2-5|.
TGTGCCAGCAGCCAGCCCGAGTCCCAAGAGACCCAGTACTTC
CASSQPESQETQYF
>few|TRBV10-3|TRBJ2-7|.
TGTGCCATCAGGTCGGCCACCGAGCAGTACTTC
CAIRSATEQYF
>few|TRBV5-1|TRBJ2-3|TRBD2
TGCGCCAGCAGCCTAGGACTAGCGGGAGATCGTTCCGATACGCAGTATTTT
CASSLGLAGDRSDTQYF
>.|TRBV5-1|TRBJ2-7|.
TGCGCCAGCTTTTCAGGGTCTTTGAAAAACGAGCAGTACTTC
CASFSGSLKNEQYF
>.|TRBV10-3|TRBJ2-3|TRBD2
TGTGCCATCAGTGGTGGTAGCGGGAGTACAGATACGCAGTATTTT
CAISGGSGSTDTQYF
>.|TRBV18|TRBJ2-5|.
TGTGCCAGCCCAACTAACTCCAGCTCCGGGGAGACCCAGTACTTC
CASPTNSSSGETQYF
>.|TRBV7-9|TRBJ2-5|.
TGTGCCAGCAGCAGCTACGGGGTGGAGACCCAGTACTTC
CASSSYGVETQYF
>.|TRBV11-2|TRBJ1-1|.
TGTGCCAGCAGCTTAGCCGTCGGGGTCGCGGACACTGAAGCTTTCTTT
CASSLAVGVADTEAFF
>.|TRBV20-1|TRBJ2-2|TRBD1
TGCAGTGCTAGAGATGGGACAGGGGGCGTAATTGCCGGGGAGCTGTTTTTT
CSARDGTGGVIAGELFF
>.|TRBV28|TRBJ2-1|TRBD2
TGTGCCAGCAGGGGCGCAGCCTCGGGGGGGAATGAGCAGTTCTTC
CASRGAASGGNEQFF
>.|TRBV30|TRBJ1-1|.
TGTGCCTGCATGGGTTTTGTGAACACTGAAGCTTTCTTT
CACMGFVNTEAFF
>.|TRBV5-6|TRBJ1-2|.
TGTGCCAGCAGTAGCCGTGGTGAAAACCCCCATGGCTACACCTTC
CASSSRGENPHGYTF
>.|TRBV18|TRBJ1-2|.
TGTGCCAGCACATCACAGGAGTCGTATGGCTACACCTTC
CASTSQESYGYTF
>.|TRBV20-1|TRBJ2-4|TRBD1
TGCAGTGCTAGACCTACAGGGGGAGGTACCTTTGAGCAGTACTTC
CSARPTGGGTFEQYF
>few|TRBV6-5|TRBJ2-3|.
TGTGCCAGCAGTTCGATGACTAGAGGGCGGGCAGATACGCAGTATTTT
CASSSMTRGRADTQYF
>.|TRBV12-3/TRBV12-4|TRBJ2-1|.
TGTGCCAGCAGTTTAGAACTACGGTCTGTGAATGAGCAGTTCTTC
CASSLELRSVNEQFF
>few|TRBV28|TRBJ1-5|.
TGTGCCAGCAGTCCACAGTATGTCGGTCAGCCCCAGCATTTT
CASSPQYVGQPQHF
>.|TRBV18|TRBJ1-2|TRBD1
TGTGCCAGCTCACCCCGACAGGGGAGGAACTATGGCTACACCTTC
CASSPRQGRNYGYTF
>few|TRBV12-3/TRBV12-4|TRBJ2-1|.
TGTGCCAGCAGTTTAGCGAACTCGGCGACAAATGAGCAGTTCTTC
CASSLANSATNEQFF
>.|TRBV7-9|TRBJ2-5|TRBD1
TGTGCCGTCCAGACAGGGGAAAGAGAGACCCAGTACTTC
CAVQTGERETQYF
>.|TRBV20-1|TRBJ2-1|.
TGCAGTGCTAGAAAATCCGGGTCAGGGTCCTACAATGAGCAGTTCTTC
CSARKSGSGSYNEQFF
>few|TRBV4-1|TRBJ1-4|TRBD1
TGCGCCAGCAGCCAGATGACAGGGGTTGAAAAACTGTTTTTT
CASSQMTGVEKLFF
>once|TRBV20-1|TRBJ2-5|.
TGCAGTGCTAGAGGCTCGGGCCAAGAGGCCCAGTACTTC
CSARGSGQEAQYF
>.|TRBV12-3/TRBV12-4|TRBJ2-1|TRBD1
TGTGCCAGCGCTGGGGGGACAGGGACCCCCAATGAGCAGTTCTTC
CASAGGTGTPNEQFF
>.|TRBV6-6|TRBJ2-1|TRBD2
TGTGCCAGCAGTCCCCGGACTAGCCGGGAGCAGTTCTTC
CASSPRTSREQFF
>many|TRBV6-1|TRBJ2-3|.
TGTGCCAGCAGTGAACGTTATACGCAGTATTTT
CASSERYTQYF
>.|TRBV6-1|TRBJ2-1|.
TGTGCCAGCAGTGGGGACCGAATCTACAATGAGCAGTTCTTC
CASSGDRIYNEQFF
>.|TRBV12-3/TRBV12-4|TRBJ1-5|.
TGTGCCAGCATCAGGGACACCAATCAGCCCCAGCATTTT
CASIRDTNQPQHF
>.|TRBV27|TRBJ2-2|.
TGTGCCAGCAGACGGGACGTCACGAACACCGGGGAGCTGTTTTTT
CASRRDVTNTGELFF